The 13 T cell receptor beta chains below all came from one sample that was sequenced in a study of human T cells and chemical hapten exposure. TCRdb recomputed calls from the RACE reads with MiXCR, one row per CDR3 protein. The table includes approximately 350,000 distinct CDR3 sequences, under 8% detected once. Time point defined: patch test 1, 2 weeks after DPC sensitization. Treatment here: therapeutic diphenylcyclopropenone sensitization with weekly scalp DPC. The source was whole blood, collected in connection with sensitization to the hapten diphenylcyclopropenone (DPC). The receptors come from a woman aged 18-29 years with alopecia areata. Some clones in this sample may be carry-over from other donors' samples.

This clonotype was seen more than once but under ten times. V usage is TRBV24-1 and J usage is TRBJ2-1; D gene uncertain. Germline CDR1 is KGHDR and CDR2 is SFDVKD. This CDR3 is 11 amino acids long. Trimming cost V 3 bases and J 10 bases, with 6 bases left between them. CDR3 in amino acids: CATSDGEEQFF. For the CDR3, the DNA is TGTGCCACCAGTGATGGAGAAGAGCAGTTCTTC.

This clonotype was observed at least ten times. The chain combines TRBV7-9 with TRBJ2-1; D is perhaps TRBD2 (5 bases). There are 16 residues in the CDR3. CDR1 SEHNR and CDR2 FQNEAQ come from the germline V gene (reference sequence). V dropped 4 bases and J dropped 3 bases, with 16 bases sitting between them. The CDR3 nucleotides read TGTGCCAGCAGCTCCCGAGCGGAAACTATCTACAATGAGCAGTTCTTC. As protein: CASSSRAETIYNEQFF.

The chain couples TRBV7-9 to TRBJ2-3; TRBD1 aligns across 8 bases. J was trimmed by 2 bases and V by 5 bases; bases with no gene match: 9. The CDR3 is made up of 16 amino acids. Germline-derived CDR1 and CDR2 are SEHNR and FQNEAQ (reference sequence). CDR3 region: CASSPAPGGFTDTQYF. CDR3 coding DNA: TGTGCCAGCAGCCCGGCACCAGGGGGCTTCACAGATACGCAGTATTTT. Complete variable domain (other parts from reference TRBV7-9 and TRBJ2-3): DTGVSQNPRHKITKRGQNVTFRCDPISEHNRLYWYRQTLGQGPEFLTYFQNEAQLEKSRLLSDRFSAERPKGSFSTLEIQRTEQGDSAMYLCASSPAPGGFTDTQYFGPGTRLTVL.

CDR3 in DNA: TGCAGCGTAGGAGGGGGACTAGCGGGGCCACCCTCCTACAATGAGCAGTTCTTC. The encoded protein is CSVGGGLAGPPSYNEQFF. The genes are TRBV29-1 and TRBJ2-1, with TRBD2 matching 13 bases. Per the germline V gene, CDR1 is SQVTM and CDR2 is ANQGSEA. The CDR3 contains 18 residues. The junction had 11 bases not matched to a gene; V was cut back by 6 bases and J by 0 bases.

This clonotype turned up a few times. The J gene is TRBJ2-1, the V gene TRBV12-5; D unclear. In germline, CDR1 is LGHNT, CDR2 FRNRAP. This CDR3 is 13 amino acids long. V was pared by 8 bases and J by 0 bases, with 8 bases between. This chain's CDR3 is CASKLSSYNEQFF. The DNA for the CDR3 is TGTGCTAGTAAATTGAGCTCCTACAATGAGCAGTTCTTC.

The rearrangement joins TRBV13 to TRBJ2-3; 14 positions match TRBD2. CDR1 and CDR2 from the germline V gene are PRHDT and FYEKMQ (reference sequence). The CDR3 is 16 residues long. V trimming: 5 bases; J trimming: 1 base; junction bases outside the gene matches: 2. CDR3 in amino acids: CASSEGLAGGTDTQYF. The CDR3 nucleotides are TGTGCCAGCAGCGAGGGACTAGCGGGGGGCACAGATACGCAGTATTTT.

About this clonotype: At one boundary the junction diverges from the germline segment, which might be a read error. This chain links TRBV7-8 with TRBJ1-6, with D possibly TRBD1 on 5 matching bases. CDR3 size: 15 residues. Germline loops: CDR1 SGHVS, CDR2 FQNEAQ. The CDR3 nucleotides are TGTGCCAGCAGCTTAGCGGCAGGGACCAATTCACCCCCCCACTTT. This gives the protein CASSLAAGTNSPPHF.

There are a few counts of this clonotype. The CDR3 nucleotides are TGTGCCACCAGTGCGCAGGGGGACATCGGGTCACCCCTCCACTTT. It translates to CATSAQGDIGSPLHF. The rearrangement links TRBV15 to TRBJ1-6; 7 bases align to TRBD1. Germline CDR1 is LNHNV and CDR2 is YYDKDF (reference sequence). V shed 6 bases and J 10 bases; nucleotides not matched to a gene: 12. The CDR3 covers 15 residues. The full variable domain, completed using reference TRBV15 and TRBJ1-6, is DAMVIQNPRYQVTQFGKPVTLSCSQTLNHNVMYWYQQKSSQAPKLLFHYYDKDFNNEADTPDNFQSRRPNTSFCFLDIRSPGLGDTAMYLCATSAQGDIGSPLHFGNGTRLTVT.

This chain's CDR3 is CASSLLRSLSNEQFF. The CDR3 nucleotides read TGTGCCAGCAGTTTACTTCGCTCGCTGAGCAATGAGCAGTTCTTC. This chain links TRBV27 with TRBJ2-1; no clear D gene. The CDR3 sequence is 15 residues long. Per the germline V gene, CDR1 is MNHEY and CDR2 is SMNVEV (reference sequence). V lost 2 bases, J lost 6 bases, and 14 bases lay in between.

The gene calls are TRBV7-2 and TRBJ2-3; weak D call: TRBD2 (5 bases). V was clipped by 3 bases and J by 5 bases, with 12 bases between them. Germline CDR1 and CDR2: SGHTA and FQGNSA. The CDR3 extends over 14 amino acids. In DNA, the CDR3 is TGTGCCAGCAGCTTTCGCTACGGAGGAGATACGCAGTATTTT. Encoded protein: CASSFRYGGDTQYF. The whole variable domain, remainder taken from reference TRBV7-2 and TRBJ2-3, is GAGVSQSPSNKVTEKGKDVELRCDPISGHTALYWYRQSLGQGLEFLIYFQGNSAPDKSGLPSDRFSAERTGGSVSTLTIQRTQQEDSAVYLCASSFRYGGDTQYFGPGTRLTVL.

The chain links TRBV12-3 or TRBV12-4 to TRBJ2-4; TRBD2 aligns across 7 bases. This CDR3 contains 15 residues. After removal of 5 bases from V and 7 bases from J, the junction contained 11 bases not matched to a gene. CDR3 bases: TGTGCCAGCAGTCTCCCCGGGACTAAAGGGAACATTCAGTACTTC. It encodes CASSLPGTKGNIQYF.

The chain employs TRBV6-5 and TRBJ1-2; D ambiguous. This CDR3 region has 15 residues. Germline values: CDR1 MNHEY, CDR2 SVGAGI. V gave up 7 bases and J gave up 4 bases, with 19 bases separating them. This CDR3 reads CASITEEGAAYGYTF. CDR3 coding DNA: TGTGCCAGCATCACCGAGGAGGGAGCGGCCTATGGCTACACCTTC.

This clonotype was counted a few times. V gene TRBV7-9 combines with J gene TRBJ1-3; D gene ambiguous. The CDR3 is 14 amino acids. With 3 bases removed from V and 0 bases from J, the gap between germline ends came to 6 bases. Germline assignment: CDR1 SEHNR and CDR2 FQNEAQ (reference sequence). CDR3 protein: CASSFSLSGNTIYF. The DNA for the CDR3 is TGTGCCAGCAGCTTCAGCCTCTCTGGAAACACCATATATTTT.